This T cell receptor (beta chain) comes out of a study of T cells after yellow fever vaccination. This CDR3 is 13 amino acids long. The V gene lost 6 bases and the J gene lost 4 bases, with 14 bases spanning the gap. In germline, CDR1 is SGDLS, CDR2 YYNGEE. TCRdb itself ran the 5' RACE reads through MiXCR, one entry per CDR3 protein. The table records approximately 85,000 distinct CDR3 sequences, about an eighth of them present only once. The sequence derives from a man between 18 and 35 years old who received the YFV17D yellow fever vaccine. V gene TRBV9 combines with J gene TRBJ2-7; D is possibly TRBD1 (6 bases). The material was CD8+ T cells not binding an NS4B(214-222) dextramer, sorted from PBMCs, obtained approximately 22 days after the first yellow fever vaccination. The CDR3 bases are TGTGCCAGCAACTCAGGGGTGGAATACGAGCAGTACTTC. This encodes CASNSGVEYEQYF. The full variable domain, with the rest looked up from reference TRBV9 and TRBJ2-7, is DSGVTQTPKHLITATGQRVTLRCSPRSGDLSVYWYQQSLDQGLQFLIQYYNGEERAKGNILERFSAQQFPDLHSELNLSSLELGDSALYFCASNSGVEYEQYFGPGTRLTVT.